This T cell receptor (beta chain) is from a study of Graves' ophthalmopathy and Graves' hyperthyroidism. V gave up 1 base and J gave up 4 bases; unmatched junction bases: 3. This CDR3 contains 15 residues. CDR1 is MGHRA, CDR2 YSYEKL, per germline. The study amplified TCR beta CDR3 regions using RNA transcripts. An initial RT-PCR round employing HTBI primers preceded a second-round multiplex PCR. TCRdb re-analysed the multiplex PCR reads in MiXCR, keeping a single row per CDR3 protein. The table has 400,000 to 450,000 distinct CDR3 sequences, around 21% seen once. The chain recombines TRBV4-1 with TRBJ2-2; 7 bases agree with TRBD2. This TCR was sampled from a young woman with stable Graves' hyperthyroidism. Sequencing was performed on peripheral blood. CDR3 sequence (DNA): TGCGCCAGCAGCCAAGTGGGGGGGATCACCGGGGAGCTGTTTTTT. This gives the protein CASSQVGGITGELFF.